A single sample gave rise to the 23 T cell receptor beta chains below, sequenced in a study of blood T cell repertoires in COVID-19 (dated by TCRdb to between 2020 and 2021). The method was the immunoSEQ multiplex PCR assay. The table comes from immuneACCESS by way of TCRdb, which keeps in-frame sequences with V and J called. Part of the clones is missing from these tables; in studies checked, under half for an unresolved V gene and the rest for unknown reasons. In all, the sample holds roughly 230,000 clones, and roughly 84% of those were seen once. The top ten hold 7.2% of the sample. The sample taken for sequencing was PBMCs or T cells enriched from blood (not recorded which). The receptors derive from a man aged 25 to 40 in a cohort exposed to, infected with or recovered from COVID-19 (not recorded which).

This clone has a single count. The rearrangement joins TRBV7-2 to TRBJ2-5; 12 positions agree with TRBD2. The germline V gene has CDR1 SGHTA and CDR2 FQGNSA. The V gene end was trimmed by 5 bases and the J gene end by 0 bases; junction bases not matched to a gene: 7. The CDR3 covers 17 residues. As DNA, the CDR3 is TGTGCCAGCAGCGCCCGGACTAGCGGGACGAACCAAGAGACCCAGTACTTC. Protein product: CASSARTSGTNQETQYF.

The chain recombines TRBV9 with TRBJ2-1, with 7 positions matching TRBD2. The ends lost 0 bases at V and 0 bases at J; junction bases unmatched: 3. The CDR3 spans 16 residues. CDR1 is SGDLS and CDR2 is YYNGEE in the germline V gene. The CDR3 loop is CASSVAPSGSYNEQFF. The CDR3 DNA is TGTGCCAGCAGCGTAGCGCCTAGCGGCTCCTACAATGAGCAGTTCTTC. The variable domain in full, completed from reference TRBV9 and TRBJ2-1, reads DSGVTQTPKHLITATGQRVTLRCSPRSGDLSVYWYQQSLDQGLQFLIQYYNGEERAKGNILERFSAQQFPDLHSELNLSSLELGDSALYFCASSVAPSGSYNEQFFGPGTRLTVL.

V and J are TRBV4-2 and TRBJ2-5; 9 bases are a match to TRBD2. J was trimmed by 4 bases and V by 3 bases; bases with no gene match: 6. This CDR3 is built from 15 residues. The germline V gene has CDR1 LGHNA and CDR2 YNFKEQ. The CDR3 DNA sequence: TGTGCCAGCAGCCAGTTAGCGGGAGCGGGAGAGACCCAGTACTTC. It codes for CASSQLAGAGETQYF.

This clone has just one count. This chain uses TRBV7-2 with TRBJ1-2; D may be TRBD1 (6 bases). V was pared by 8 bases and J by 6 bases, with 16 bases between. Germline values: CDR1 SGHTA, CDR2 FQGNSA. CDR3 size: 13 residues. The CDR3 region is CASGPRGGNGYTF. CDR3 nucleotides: TGTGCCAGCGGACCCAGGGGAGGGAATGGCTACACCTTC.

Points on this clone: This CDR3 is also generated by other DNA sequences in the sample. The CDR3 DNA is TGTGCCAGCAGCGTAGGGGACAGGGACTCACCCCTCCACTTT. Its protein product is CASSVGDRDSPLHF. The chain carries TRBV9 and TRBJ1-6; 9 positions match TRBD1. The CDR3 consists of 14 residues. V shed 0 bases, J shed 10 bases, and the junction held 2 bases outside the gene matches. In germline, CDR1 is SGDLS, CDR2 YYNGEE.

This clone was seen a single time. This rearrangement joins TRBV11-2 to TRBJ2-5; the match to TRBD1 covers 8 bases. This CDR3 is built from 15 residues. The V gene's germline CDR1 is SGHAT and CDR2 FQNNGV. The V segment lost 6 bases and the J segment 4 bases; nucleotides outside the gene matches: 10. This CDR3 is CASRSYRQGRETQYF. The CDR3 DNA sequence: TGTGCCAGCAGGTCTTACAGACAGGGGAGAGAGACCCAGTACTTC.

V is TRBV7-2 and J is TRBJ2-3, with 8 bases identical to TRBD1. The CDR3 runs to 15 residues. Germline loops: CDR1 SGHTA, CDR2 FQGNSA. V was pared by 3 bases and J by 3 bases, with 5 bases of the junction left unmatched. The CDR3 DNA sequence: TGTGCCAGCAGCTTCGCAGGGGGCTGGACAGATACGCAGTATTTT. Protein product: CASSFAGGWTDTQYF.

The chain uses TRBV5-1 and TRBJ1-4; D gene unclear. This CDR3 is built from 14 residues. Germline CDR1 and CDR2: SGHRS and YFSETQ. V lost 7 bases, J lost 0 bases, and 10 bases lay in between. CDR3 nucleotides: TGCGCCAGCGCCCAGGCCGCAACTAATGAAAAACTGTTTTTT. Protein: CASAQAATNEKLFF.

This rearrangement joins TRBV19 to TRBJ2-1, with TRBD1 matching over 9 bases. The CDR3 loop spans 18 amino acids. Germline-derived CDR1 and CDR2 are LNHDA and SQIVND (reference sequence). V trimming: 5 bases; J trimming: 4 bases; junction bases outside the gene matches: 15. CDR3 DNA: TGTGCCAGTAGTTCTTTACTACCGGGACAGGGAATATACAATGAGCAGTTCTTC. Its translation: CASSSLLPGQGIYNEQFF.

This sequence joins TRBV5-6 and TRBJ1-2; 12 positions match TRBD1. Germline CDR1 is SGHDT and CDR2 is YYEEEE. There are 16 residues in the CDR3. With 0 bases clipped from V and 4 bases from J, the junction kept 4 bases outside the gene matches. CDR3 sequence reads: CASSLAGTGGLYGYTF. Here the CDR3 DNA reads TGTGCCAGCAGCTTGGCCGGGACAGGGGGCCTCTATGGCTACACCTTC.

V and J are TRBV5-1 and TRBJ2-4; TRBD2 agrees at 14 bases. Trimming at V came to 4 bases and at J to 13 bases, leaving 4 bases not matched to a gene. Germline assignment: CDR1 SGHRS and CDR2 YFSETQ. The CDR3 has 13 residues. In nucleotides, the CDR3 is TGCGCCAGCAGCCTGGGACTAGCGGGAGTACAGTACTTC. Its translation is CASSLGLAGVQYF. The whole variable domain, filled in from reference TRBV5-1 and TRBJ2-4, reads KAGVTQTPRYLIKTRGQQVTLSCSPISGHRSVSWYQQTPGQGLQFLFEYFSETQRNKGNFPGRFSGRQFSNSRSEMNVSTLELGDSALYLCASSLGLAGVQYFGAGTRLSVL.

The chain has TRBV28 and TRBJ1-5; weak D call: TRBD1 (6 bases). The V gene lost 3 bases and the J gene lost 8 bases, with 17 bases spanning the gap. The CDR3 has 15 residues. The germline gives CDR1 MDHEN, CDR2 SYDVKM. The CDR3 loop is CASSLGHLKLKPQHF. The CDR3 region has the DNA TGTGCCAGCAGTTTGGGACATCTTAAACTAAAGCCCCAGCATTTT.

The chain joins TRBV29-1 to TRBJ1-5; D not resolved. CDR1 SQVTM and CDR2 ANQGSEA come from the germline V gene. The V end lost 2 bases, the J end lost 9 bases, and 14 bases lay between the germline ends. The CDR3 runs 13 residues. CDR3 protein: CSVETGVGMPQHF. The CDR3 nucleotides read TGCAGCGTTGAAACCGGAGTCGGCATGCCCCAGCATTTT.

This chain connects TRBV6-5 to TRBJ2-7; a possible D gene is TRBD2 (7 bases). The CDR3 is made up of 15 amino acids. V gave up 8 bases and J gave up 2 bases, with 19 bases separating them. In germline, CDR1 is MNHEY, CDR2 SVGAGI. The CDR3 DNA reads as TGTGCCAGCTCCACCGGGGGGCCCCTAACCTACGAGCAGTACTTC. Protein: CASSTGGPLTYEQYF.

A single count supports this clone. The V gene is TRBV4-3, the J gene TRBJ2-1; TRBD1 matches 12 bases. CDR1 and CDR2 from the germline V gene are LGHNA and YSLEER. The trim removed 0 bases at V and 4 bases at J, leaving 4 bases unmatched. This CDR3 spans 17 amino acids. Here the CDR3 DNA reads TGCGCCAGCAGCCAAGATTGGGACAGGGGGCTTTACAATGAGCAGTTCTTC. Protein sequence: CASSQDWDRGLYNEQFF.

This clone was observed once. The V call is TRBV28, the J call TRBJ2-3, with D possibly matching TRBD1 (7 bases). Between the trimmed V and J ends, which lost 10 bases and 8 bases, there was a span of 22 bases. This CDR3 has 14 residues. CDR1 and CDR2 from the germline V gene are MDHEN and SYDVKM. CDR3 DNA sequence: TGTGCCACCGTCCGGACTACCCACAGGGGTACGCAGTATTTT. This encodes CATVRTTHRGTQYF.

A remark on this clone: No conserved phenylalanine or tryptophan ends this CDR3, so it is likely a read error. The limits of the CDR3 on the DNA are not certain, so only TCRdb's listed CDR3 is given. The genes are TRBV6-5 and TRBJ2-7; the table's TRBD2 call for D was not verified on the DNA. The germline V gene has CDR1 MNHEY and CDR2 SVGAGI. Both ends counted, the CDR3 spans 14 residues. This CDR3 reads CASSSAGAGGLPVL.

This clone occurred once. The junction does not match germline at one end; this may be a read error. The V gene is TRBV12-3 or TRBV12-4, the J gene TRBJ2-7; D possibly corresponds to TRBD2 (6 bases). The CDR3 spans 13 residues. This CDR3 reads CASSAAVGGRAFF. In DNA, the CDR3 is TGTGCCAGCAGTGCCGCGGTGGGGGGAAGGGCCTTCTTC.

The rearrangement links TRBV28 to TRBJ1-1; possibly TRBD1 for D (5 bases). V was pared by 8 bases and J by 7 bases, with 26 bases between. Germline V gene data show CDR1 as MDHEN and CDR2 as SYDVKM. The CDR3 is 16 residues long. The CDR3 nucleotides read TGTGCCAGCTTCCCGGGGGAGGGCACCCTCGAGAGTGAAGCTTTCTTT. Translated: CASFPGEGTLESEAFF.

This clone was counted once. V is TRBV6-2 or TRBV6-3 and J is TRBJ2-6; maybe TRBD2 (5 bases). CDR1 and CDR2 from the germline V gene are MNHEY and SVGEGT. The germline V and J ends were trimmed by 6 bases and 2 bases, with 11 bases remaining between them. This CDR3 comprises 15 residues. The CDR3 nucleotides read TGTGCCAGCAGGTACCCCGGGACTGGGGCCAACGTCCTGACTTTC. Protein: CASRYPGTGANVLTF.

The chain joins TRBV18 to TRBJ1-3; 8 nucleotides agree with TRBD1. CDR1 KGHSH and CDR2 LQKENI come from the germline V gene. With V trimmed by 1 base and J by 0 bases, 5 bases remained unmatched. This CDR3 has 17 residues. This chain's CDR3 is CASSPQQGEFSGNTIYF. In DNA form, the CDR3 reads TGTGCCAGCTCACCACAACAGGGGGAATTCTCTGGAAACACCATATATTTT.

The gene calls are TRBV15 and TRBJ2-7; 7 nucleotides agree with TRBD1. The CDR3 loop spans 16 amino acids. With 3 bases clipped from V and 4 bases from J, the junction kept 12 bases outside the gene matches. Germline V CDR1 and CDR2: LNHNV, YYDKDF (reference sequence). The CDR3 DNA is TGTGCCACCAGCAGCCACAGGGGCCGAGCTTCGTACGAGCAGTACTTC. It codes for CATSSHRGRASYEQYF.

This chain uses TRBV6-6 with TRBJ2-3; TRBD2 matches at 12 bases. Germline loops: CDR1 MNHNY, CDR2 SVGAGI (reference sequence). V trimming: 2 bases; J trimming: 5 bases; junction bases outside the gene matches: 5. The CDR3 totals 16 residues. In DNA, the CDR3 is TGTGCCAGCAGTTACGCGGCGACTAGCGGGAGAGATACGCAGTATTTT. Protein product: CASSYAATSGRDTQYF.